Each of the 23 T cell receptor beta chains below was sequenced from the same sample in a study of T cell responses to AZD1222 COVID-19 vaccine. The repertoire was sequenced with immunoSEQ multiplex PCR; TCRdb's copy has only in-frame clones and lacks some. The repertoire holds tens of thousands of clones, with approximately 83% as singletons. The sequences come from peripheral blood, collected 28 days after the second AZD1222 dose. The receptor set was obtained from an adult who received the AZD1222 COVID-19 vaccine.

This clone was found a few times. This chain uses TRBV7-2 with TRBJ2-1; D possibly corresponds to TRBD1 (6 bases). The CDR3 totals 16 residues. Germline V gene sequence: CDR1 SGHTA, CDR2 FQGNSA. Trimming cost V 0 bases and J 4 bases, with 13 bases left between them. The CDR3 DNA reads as TGTGCCAGCAGCTTAGCGGGGGCCGGCCTATACAATGAGCAGTTCTTC. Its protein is CASSLAGAGLYNEQFF.

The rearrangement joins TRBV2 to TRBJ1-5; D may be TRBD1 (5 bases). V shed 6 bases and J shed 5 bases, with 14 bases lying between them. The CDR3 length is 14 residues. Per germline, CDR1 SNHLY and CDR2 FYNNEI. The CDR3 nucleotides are TGTGCCAGCAGGGGTTGGGGCAATGATCAGCCCCAGCATTTT. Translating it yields CASRGWGNDQPQHF.

The CDR3 coding sequence is TGTGCCAGCAGTCCCATGGGGCTGACCGAGCAGTACTTC. This codes for CASSPMGLTEQYF. V and J are TRBV27 and TRBJ2-7; TRBD1 is a possible D gene (5 bases). The V end was cut by 5 bases, the J end by 6 bases, with 14 bases between. This CDR3 is built from 13 residues. CDR1 is MNHEY, CDR2 SMNVEV, per germline (reference sequence).

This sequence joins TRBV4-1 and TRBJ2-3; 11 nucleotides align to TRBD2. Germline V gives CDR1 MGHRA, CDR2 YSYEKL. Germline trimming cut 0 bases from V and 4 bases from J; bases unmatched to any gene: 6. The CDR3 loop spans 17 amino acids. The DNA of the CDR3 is TGCGCCAGCAGCCAAGACGGAGTAGCGGGGGGGCCAGATACGCAGTATTTT. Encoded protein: CASSQDGVAGGPDTQYF.

The CDR3 DNA is TGTGCCAGCCACAACATGGGAATCACTGAAGCTTTCTTT. It encodes CASHNMGITEAFF. The rearrangement uses TRBV7-8 and TRBJ1-1; D uncertain. The CDR3 is made up of 13 amino acids. Trimming pared 8 bases from V and 4 bases from J, leaving 14 bases between. In germline, CDR1 is SGHVS, CDR2 FQNEAQ.

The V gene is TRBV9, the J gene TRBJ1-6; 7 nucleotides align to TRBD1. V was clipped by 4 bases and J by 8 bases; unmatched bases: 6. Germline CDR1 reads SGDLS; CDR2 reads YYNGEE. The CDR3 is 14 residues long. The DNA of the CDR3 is TGTGCCAGCAGCCCATGGGACAGTGATTCACCCCTCCACTTT. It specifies CASSPWDSDSPLHF. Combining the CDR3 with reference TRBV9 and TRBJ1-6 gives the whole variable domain DSGVTQTPKHLITATGQRVTLRCSPRSGDLSVYWYQQSLDQGLQFLIQYYNGEERAKGNILERFSAQQFPDLHSELNLSSLELGDSALYFCASSPWDSDSPLHFGNGTRLTVT.

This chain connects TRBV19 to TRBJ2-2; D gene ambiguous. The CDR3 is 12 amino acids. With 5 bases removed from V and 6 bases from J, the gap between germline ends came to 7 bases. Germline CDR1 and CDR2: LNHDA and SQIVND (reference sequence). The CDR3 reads CASSPGAGELFF. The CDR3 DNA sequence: TGTGCCAGTAGTCCCGGCGCCGGGGAGCTGTTTTTT.

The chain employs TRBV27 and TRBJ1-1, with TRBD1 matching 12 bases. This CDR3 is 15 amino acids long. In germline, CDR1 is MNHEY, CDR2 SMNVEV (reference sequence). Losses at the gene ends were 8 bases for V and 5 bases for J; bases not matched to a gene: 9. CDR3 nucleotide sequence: TGTGCCAGCGCCGGGACAGGGGGCGTGGGTACTGAAGCTTTCTTT. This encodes CASAGTGGVGTEAFF.

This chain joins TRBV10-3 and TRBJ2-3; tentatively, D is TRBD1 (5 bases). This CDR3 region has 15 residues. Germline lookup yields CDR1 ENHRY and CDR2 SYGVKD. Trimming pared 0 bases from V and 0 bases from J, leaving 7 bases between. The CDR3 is CAISESAGSTDTQYF. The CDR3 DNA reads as TGTGCCATCAGTGAGTCGGCAGGGAGCACAGATACGCAGTATTTT.

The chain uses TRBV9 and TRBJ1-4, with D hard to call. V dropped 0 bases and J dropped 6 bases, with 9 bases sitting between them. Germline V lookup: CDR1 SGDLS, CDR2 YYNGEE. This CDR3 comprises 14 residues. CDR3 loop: CASSVEPVDEKLFF. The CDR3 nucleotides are TGTGCCAGCAGCGTAGAACCGGTGGATGAAAAACTGTTTTTT.

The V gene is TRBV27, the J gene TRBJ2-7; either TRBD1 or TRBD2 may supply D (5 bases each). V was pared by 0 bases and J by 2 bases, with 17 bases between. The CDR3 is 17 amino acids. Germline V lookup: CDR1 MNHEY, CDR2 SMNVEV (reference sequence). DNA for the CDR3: TGTGCCAGCAGTTTATCTAGCCCGGGACCGAGCCCCTACGAGCAGTACTTC. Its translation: CASSLSSPGPSPYEQYF.

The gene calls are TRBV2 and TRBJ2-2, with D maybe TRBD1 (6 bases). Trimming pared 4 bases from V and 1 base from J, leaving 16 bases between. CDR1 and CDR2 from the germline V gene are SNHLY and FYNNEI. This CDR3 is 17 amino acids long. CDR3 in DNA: TGTGCCAGCAGTGTAAAGGGGGACCCAAGGAACACCGGGGAGCTGTTTTTT. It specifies CASSVKGDPRNTGELFF.

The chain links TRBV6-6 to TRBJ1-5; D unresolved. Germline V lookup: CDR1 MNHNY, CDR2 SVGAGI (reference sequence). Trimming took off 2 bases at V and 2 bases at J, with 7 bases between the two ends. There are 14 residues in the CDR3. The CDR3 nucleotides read TGTGCCAGCAGTTACGTCCAGGGCAATCAGCCCCAGCATTTT. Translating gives CASSYVQGNQPQHF.

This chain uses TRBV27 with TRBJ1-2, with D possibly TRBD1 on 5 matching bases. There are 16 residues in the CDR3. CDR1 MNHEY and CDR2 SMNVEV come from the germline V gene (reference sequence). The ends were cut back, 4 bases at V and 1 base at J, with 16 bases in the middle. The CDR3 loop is CASSSLGAGLNYGYTF. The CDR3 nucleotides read TGTGCCAGCAGTTCCCTCGGCGCAGGGCTTAACTATGGCTACACCTTC.

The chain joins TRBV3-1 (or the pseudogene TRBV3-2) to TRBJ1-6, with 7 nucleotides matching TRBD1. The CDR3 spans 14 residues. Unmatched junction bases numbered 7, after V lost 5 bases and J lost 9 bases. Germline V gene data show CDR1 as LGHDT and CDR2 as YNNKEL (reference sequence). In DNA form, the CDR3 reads TGTGCCAGCAGCTTACAGGGGCACGGTTCACCCCTCCACTTT. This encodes CASSLQGHGSPLHF.

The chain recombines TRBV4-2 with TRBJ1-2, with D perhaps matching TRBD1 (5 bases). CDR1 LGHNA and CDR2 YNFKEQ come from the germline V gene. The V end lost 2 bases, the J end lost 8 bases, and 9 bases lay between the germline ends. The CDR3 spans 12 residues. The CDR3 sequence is CASSQLREGYTF. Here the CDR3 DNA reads TGTGCCAGCAGCCAACTCAGGGAAGGCTACACCTTC.

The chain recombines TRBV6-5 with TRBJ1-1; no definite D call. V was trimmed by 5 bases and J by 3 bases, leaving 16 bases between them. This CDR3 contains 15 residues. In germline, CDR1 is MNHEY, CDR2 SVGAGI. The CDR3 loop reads CASSIGVRGDTEAFF. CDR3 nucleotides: TGTGCCAGCAGTATAGGCGTACGGGGAGACACTGAAGCTTTCTTT.

This chain's CDR3 is CASSTPRDYYNEQFF. The CDR3 DNA sequence: TGTGCCAGCAGTACTCCGCGGGATTACTACAATGAGCAGTTCTTC. The gene calls are TRBV6-2 or TRBV6-3 and TRBJ2-1, with D possibly matching TRBD2 (6 bases). From germline, CDR1 is MNHEY and CDR2 SVGEGT. CDR3 length equals 15 residues. Trimming took 5 bases from V and 3 from J, leaving 14 bases between them.

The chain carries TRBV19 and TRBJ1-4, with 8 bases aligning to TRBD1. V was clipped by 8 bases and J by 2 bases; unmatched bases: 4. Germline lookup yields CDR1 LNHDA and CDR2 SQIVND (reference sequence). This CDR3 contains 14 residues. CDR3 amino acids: CASGQGATNEKLFF. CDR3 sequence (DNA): TGTGCCAGTGGTCAGGGGGCCACTAATGAAAAACTGTTTTTT.

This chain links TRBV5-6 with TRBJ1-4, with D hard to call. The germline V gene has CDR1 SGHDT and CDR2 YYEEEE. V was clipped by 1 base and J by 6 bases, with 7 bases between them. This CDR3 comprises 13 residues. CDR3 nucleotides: TGTGCCAGCAGCTTGTTGGGGTATGAAAAACTGTTTTTT. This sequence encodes CASSLLGYEKLFF.

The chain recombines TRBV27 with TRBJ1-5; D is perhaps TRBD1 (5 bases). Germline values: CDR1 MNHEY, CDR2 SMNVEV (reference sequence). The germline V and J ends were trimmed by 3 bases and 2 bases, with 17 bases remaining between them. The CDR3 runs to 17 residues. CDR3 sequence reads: CASSFSSRRVGNQPQHF. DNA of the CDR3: TGTGCCAGCAGTTTTTCGTCGCGCAGGGTTGGCAATCAGCCCCAGCATTTT.

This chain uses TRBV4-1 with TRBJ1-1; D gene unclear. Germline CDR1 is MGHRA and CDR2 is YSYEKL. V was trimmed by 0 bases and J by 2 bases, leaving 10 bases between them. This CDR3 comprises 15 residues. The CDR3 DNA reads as TGCGCCAGCAGCCAAGATCTGACTCAAAACACTGAAGCTTTCTTT. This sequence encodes CASSQDLTQNTEAFF.

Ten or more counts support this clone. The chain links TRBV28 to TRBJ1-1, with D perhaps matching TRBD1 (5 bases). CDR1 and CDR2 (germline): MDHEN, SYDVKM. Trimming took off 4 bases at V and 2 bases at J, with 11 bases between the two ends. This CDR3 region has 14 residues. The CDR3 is CASSSSQGNTEAFF. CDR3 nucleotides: TGTGCCAGCAGTTCAAGCCAGGGAAACACTGAAGCTTTCTTT. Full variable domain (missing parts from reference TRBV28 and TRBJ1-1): DVKVTQSSRYLVKRTGEKVFLECVQDMDHENMFWYRQDPGLGLRLIYFSYDVKMKEKGDIPEGYSVSREKKERFSLILESASTNQTSMYLCASSSSQGNTEAFFGQGTRLTVV.